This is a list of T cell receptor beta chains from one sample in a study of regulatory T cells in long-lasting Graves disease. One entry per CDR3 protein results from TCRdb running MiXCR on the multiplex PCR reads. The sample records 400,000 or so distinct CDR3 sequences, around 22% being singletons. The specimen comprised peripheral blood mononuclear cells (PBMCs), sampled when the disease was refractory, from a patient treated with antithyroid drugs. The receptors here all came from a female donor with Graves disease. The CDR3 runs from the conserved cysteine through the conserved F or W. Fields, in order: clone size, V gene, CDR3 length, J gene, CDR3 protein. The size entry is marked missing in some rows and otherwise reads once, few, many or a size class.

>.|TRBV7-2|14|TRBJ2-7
CASSLGLAVGEQYF
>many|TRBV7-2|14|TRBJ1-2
CASSPDLGPFGYTF
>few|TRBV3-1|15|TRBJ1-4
CASSQEGARWEKLFF
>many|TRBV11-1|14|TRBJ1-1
CASRLLGVNTEAFF
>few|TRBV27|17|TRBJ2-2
CASSTRRTSGRSGELFF
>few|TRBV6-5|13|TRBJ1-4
CASSYRLNEKLFF
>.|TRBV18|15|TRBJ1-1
CASSPGAGMNTEAFF
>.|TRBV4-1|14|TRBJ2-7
CASSQAWTGDEQYF
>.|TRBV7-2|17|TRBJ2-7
CASSPGTGDWYGDEQYF
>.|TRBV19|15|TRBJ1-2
CASSLPGQAYYGYTF
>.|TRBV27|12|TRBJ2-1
CASRLRTNEQFF
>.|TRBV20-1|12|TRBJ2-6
CSAPRGANVLTF
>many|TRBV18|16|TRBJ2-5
CASSLTTGDVQETQYF
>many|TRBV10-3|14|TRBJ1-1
CAIRLVAGHTEAFF
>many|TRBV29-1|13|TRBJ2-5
CSAVWAEKETQYF
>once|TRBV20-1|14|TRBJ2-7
CSASLLGTGFEQYF
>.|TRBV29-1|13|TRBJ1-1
CSVDAAMNTEAFF
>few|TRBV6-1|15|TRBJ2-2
CASSEVIAGSGELFF
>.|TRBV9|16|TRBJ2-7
CASSVASTAPYYEQYF
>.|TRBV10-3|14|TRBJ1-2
CAISESEGALGYTF
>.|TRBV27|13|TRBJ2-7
CASSFWGSYEQYF
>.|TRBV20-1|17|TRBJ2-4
CSARDFGRAGGGDIQYF
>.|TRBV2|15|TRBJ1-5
CASSDSISGNQPQHF
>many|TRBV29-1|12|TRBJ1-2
CSVEIGDYGYTF
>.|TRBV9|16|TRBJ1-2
CASSVEGTGLNYGYTF
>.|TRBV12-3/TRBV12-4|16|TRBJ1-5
CASSGPGTGSNQPQHF
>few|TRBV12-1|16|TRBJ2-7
CASSPRDSGSSYEQYF
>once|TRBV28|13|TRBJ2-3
CASRERRRGTQYF
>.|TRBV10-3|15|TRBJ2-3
CATRKSGASTDTQYF